This TCR beta chain was recovered during a study of Graves' ophthalmopathy and Graves' hyperthyroidism (dated by TCRdb to 2016 to 2019). Study-wide context: Stable hyperthyroidism was defined as no progression to ophthalmopathy within 18 months of follow-up. TCR beta repertoire signatures were used to distinguish Graves' ophthalmopathy from Graves' hyperthyroidism and to predict progression to ophthalmopathy. In total, approximately 130 blood samples were TCR-sequenced: roughly 45 ophthalmopathy, roughly 77 hyperthyroidism and some 17 hyperthyroidism-to-ophthalmopathy patients. To explore V-J signatures that separate ophthalmopathy from hyperthyroidism, a discovery set of about a hundred patients was enrolled, consisting of more than 40 with ophthalmopathy and roughly 57 with stable hyperthyroidism. An independent validation cohort was composed of 18 to 20 hyperthyroidism patients and around 16 patients who later progressed from hyperthyroidism to ophthalmopathy. In a handful of hyperthyroidism patients, the T-cell repertoire of thyroid tissue was compared with the T-cell repertoire of blood. Once sampling was done, hyperthyroidism patients were given methimazole at a starting dose of 30 mg daily, while ophthalmopathy patients were given high-dose intravenous methylprednisolone.

For repertoire sequencing, the TCR beta CDR3 regions were amplified from RNA transcripts. The first round of RT-PCR was done with HTBI primers and the Qiagen OneStep RT-PCR kit, and was followed by a second round of multiplex PCR, then size selection and purification. Libraries were sequenced paired-end with 100 bp reads on an Illumina HiSeq2000. As for the authors' bioinformatics: SOAPnuke was used to process the reads, throwing out any read that had adapters, had uncalled bases, had a mean Phred below 15, or lacked an exact constant-primer or identifier match. High-quality paired reads were merged with COPE v1.2.5. Each unique nucleotide sequence was defined as a clonotype, and clonotypes were aligned to IMGT TRB V, D and J references with MiTCR v1.1. Only V-J combinations with frequency above 0.0001 were analysed, covering approximately 99% of repertoires. A TCR clonal expansion and chaos score per V-J combination was defined as the ratio of F50 clonal expansion to chaos observed in the TCRdist matrix. Features were reduced by Welch's t-statistics and random forest to over 10 V-J combinations, which fed a naive Bayes classifier. Thyroid-blood repertoire similarity was quantified with the Morisita-Horn index. Clones were called with MiXCR by TCRdb after fastp trimmed the public reads at Q25, and only in-frame beta chains were retained. Each record represents a unique CDR3 protein, reported with the most common genes and DNA among its rows. TCRdb, not the authors, supplied the V and J calls. This sample is represented by over a million distinct CDR3 sequences; roughly two fifths of them were singletons. The ten top clones hold approximately 10% of the sample.

Taken from the germline V gene, the CDR1 and CDR2 loops are SGDLS and YYNGEE. V gives up 2 bases and J gives up 9 bases, and the segment between their germline ends measures 17 bases. The CDR3 holds 14 amino acids from the cysteine to the phenylalanine. Here the CDR3 DNA is all that survives: 42 bases in frame from base 1. Study-wide conclusions, independent of this receptor: Sample size was not predetermined statistically, and investigators were not blinded to group allocation. Most expanded thyroid clonotypes with a frequency above 0.001 also appeared in blood, which suggests that blood repertoires may reflect the immune response in the thyroid. In validation, the model predicted ophthalmopathy progression with more than 55% sensitivity and around 72% specificity; roughly 11 predicted patients were CT-confirmed with GO in a median of approximately six months. The 13-signature model separated ophthalmopathy from stable hyperthyroidism with approximately 85% sensitivity and approximately 83% specificity in cross-validation, and 80%/75% in the test set.

Details on this clonotype: Its cognate antigen has yet to be identified. The record has no base qualities; no much larger clone is one base away.

Patients with hyperthyroidism were aged 18 to 65 years, had been newly diagnosed, and had a disease duration of less than 2 months. Patients with other autoimmune diseases, uncontrolled infections, pregnancy or lactation were excluded from the study. Diagnosis was based on clinical symptoms, serum thyroxine, TRAb, thyroid ultrasound and orbital computed tomography. Total RNA was extracted with Trizol reagent and quality-checked on an Agilent 2100 Bioanalyzer. The receptor was derived from an adult man with Graves' hyperthyroidism. The rearranged segments are TRBV9 and TRBJ2-5; the D gene is perhaps TRBD1, from 5 matching bases. The sample was peripheral blood or thyroid tissue (not recorded which). This receptor has the CDR3 CASSVTGVNQPQYF. The sequence in DNA is TGTGCCAGCAGCGTTACAGGAGTCAATCAGCCCCAGTACTTC.